This T cell receptor beta chain was sequenced during a study of response to subunit inactivated influenza vaccine. TCRdb passed the RT-PCR reads through MiXCR, listing each CDR3 protein once. The table has approximately 200,000 distinct CDR3 sequences, approximately 15% seen once. This clonotype was detected once. The sample was CD8+ T cells sorted from PBMCs, taken about 5 days after vaccination. The sequence derives from a man in his fifties who received an inactivated influenza vaccine.

The CDR3 coding sequence is TGCAGTGCTAGGACTAGCGGGGGGGGAGATACGCAGTATTTT. Protein sequence: CSARTSGGGDTQYF. This chain links TRBV20-1 with TRBJ2-3; 14 bases align to TRBD2. V was pared by 3 bases and J by 5 bases, with 1 base of the junction left unmatched. The CDR3 has 14 amino acids. Germline V lookup: CDR1 DFQATT, CDR2 SNEGSKA (reference sequence).